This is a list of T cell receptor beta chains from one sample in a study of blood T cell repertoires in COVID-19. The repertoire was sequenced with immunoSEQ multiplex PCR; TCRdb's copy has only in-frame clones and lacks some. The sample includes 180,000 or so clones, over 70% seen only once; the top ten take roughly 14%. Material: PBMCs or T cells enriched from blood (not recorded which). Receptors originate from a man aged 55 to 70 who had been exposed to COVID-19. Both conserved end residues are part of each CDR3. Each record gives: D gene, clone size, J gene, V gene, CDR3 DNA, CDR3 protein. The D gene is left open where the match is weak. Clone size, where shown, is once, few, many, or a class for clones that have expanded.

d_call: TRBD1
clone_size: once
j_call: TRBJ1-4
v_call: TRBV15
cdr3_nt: TGTGCCACCAGCAGAGATCGCCGGGACAGGGGGGAGGAAAAACTGTTTTTT
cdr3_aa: CATSRDRRDRGEEKLFF

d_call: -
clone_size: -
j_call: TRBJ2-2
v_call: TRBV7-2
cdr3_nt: TGTGCCAGCAGCTTGGACAGTAACACCGGGGAGCTGTTTTTT
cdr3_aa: CASSLDSNTGELFF

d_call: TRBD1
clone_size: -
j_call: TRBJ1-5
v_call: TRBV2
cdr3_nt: TGTGCCAGCAGTCCCGACAGGGTGGGCAATCAGCCCCAGCATTTT
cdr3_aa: CASSPDRVGNQPQHF

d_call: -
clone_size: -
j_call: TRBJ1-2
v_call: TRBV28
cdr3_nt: TGTGCCAGCAGTTTAGGATCGGGGTTAATCTATGGCTACACCTTC
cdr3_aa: CASSLGSGLIYGYTF

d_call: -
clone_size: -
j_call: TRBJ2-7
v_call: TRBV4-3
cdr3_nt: TGCGCCAGCAGCCAACAAGATATGCAGGGCTACGAGCAGTACTTC
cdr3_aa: CASSQQDMQGYEQYF

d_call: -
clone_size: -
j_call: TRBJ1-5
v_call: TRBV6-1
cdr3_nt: TGTGCCAGCAGTGAAGGGTCAGTATCCCTTTATAGCAATCAGCCCCAGCATTTT
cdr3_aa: CASSEGSVSLYSNQPQHF

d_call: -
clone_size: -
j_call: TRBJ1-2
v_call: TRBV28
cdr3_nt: TGTGCCAGCAGTTCTTGGGGGGTTCACTATGGCTACACCTTC
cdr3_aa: CASSSWGVHYGYTF

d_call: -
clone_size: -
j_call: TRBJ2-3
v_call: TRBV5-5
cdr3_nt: TGTGCCAGCAGCTTGGGAAAGGGGCGGTATTTT
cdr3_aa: CASSLGKGRYF

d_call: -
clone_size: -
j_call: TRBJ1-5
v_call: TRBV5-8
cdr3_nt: TGTGCCAGCAGCTTGGGTATTATTCTCTCTCAGCCCCAGCATTTT
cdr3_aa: CASSLGIILSQPQHF

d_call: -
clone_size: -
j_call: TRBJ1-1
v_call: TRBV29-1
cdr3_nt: TGCAGCGTTGAAGAGCGGGTCGCGGGAGCTTTCTTT
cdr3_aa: CSVEERVAGAFF

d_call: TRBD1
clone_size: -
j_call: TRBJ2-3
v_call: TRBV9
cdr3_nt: TGTGCCAGCAGCCCTCGGGCAGGGGGCCCAGATACGCAGTATTTT
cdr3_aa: CASSPRAGGPDTQYF

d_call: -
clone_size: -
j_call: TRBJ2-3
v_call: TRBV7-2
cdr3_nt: TGTGCCAGCAGCCCCGGGACGGGGGTCACGCAGTATTTT
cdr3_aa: CASSPGTGVTQYF

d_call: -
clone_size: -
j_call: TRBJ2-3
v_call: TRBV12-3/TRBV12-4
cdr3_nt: TGTGCCAGCAGTTTAGAGGGGCAGCGTACGCAGTATTTT
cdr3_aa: CASSLEGQRTQYF

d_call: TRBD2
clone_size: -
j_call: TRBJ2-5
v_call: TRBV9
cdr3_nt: TGTGCCAGCAGCGTAGGGCGAGCGGGAGGGCCGGAGACCCAGTACTTC
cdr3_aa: CASSVGRAGGPETQYF

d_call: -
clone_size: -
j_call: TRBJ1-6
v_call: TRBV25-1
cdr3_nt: TGTGCCAGCGGAGGGCCGAACCGCTATAATTCACCCCTCCACTTT
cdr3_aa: CASGGPNRYNSPLHF

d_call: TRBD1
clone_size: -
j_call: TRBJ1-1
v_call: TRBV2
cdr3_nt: TGTGCCAGCAGCCGCGACAGGGGGAACACTGAAGCTTTCTTT
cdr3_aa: CASSRDRGNTEAFF

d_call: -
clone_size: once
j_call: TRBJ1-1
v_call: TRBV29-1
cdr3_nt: TGCAGCGCGGGACATAACACTGAAGCTTTCTTT
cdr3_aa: CSAGHNTEAFF

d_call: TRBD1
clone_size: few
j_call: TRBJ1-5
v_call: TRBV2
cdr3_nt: TGTGCCAGCAGTGAAACAGGGGGGAGCAATCAGCCCCAGCATTTT
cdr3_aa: CASSETGGSNQPQHF

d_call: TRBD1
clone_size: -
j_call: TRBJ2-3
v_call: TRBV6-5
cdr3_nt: TGTGCCAGCAGTTCGACATGGACAGGGGAGAATACGCAGTATTTT
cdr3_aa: CASSSTWTGENTQYF

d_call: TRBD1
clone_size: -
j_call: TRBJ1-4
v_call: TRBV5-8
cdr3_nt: TGTGCCAGCAGCTTGCAGGGGGCCTTTGAGGAAAAACTGTTTTTT
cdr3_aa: CASSLQGAFEEKLFF

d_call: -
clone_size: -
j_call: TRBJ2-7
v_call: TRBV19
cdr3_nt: TGTGCCAGTAGTATAAGGGGCACCTACGAGCAGTACTTC
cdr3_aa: CASSIRGTYEQYF

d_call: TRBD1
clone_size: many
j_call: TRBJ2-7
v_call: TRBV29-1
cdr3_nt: TGCAGCGTTGAGACAGGGGGCTACGAGCAGTACTTC
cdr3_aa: CSVETGGYEQYF

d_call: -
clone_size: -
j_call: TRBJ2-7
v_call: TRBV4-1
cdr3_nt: TGCGCCAGCAGCCAAGCCAGGTACTCCTACGAGCAGTACTTC
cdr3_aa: CASSQARYSYEQYF

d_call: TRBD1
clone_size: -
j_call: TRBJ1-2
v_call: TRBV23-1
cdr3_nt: TGCGCCAGCAGTCGGGGGACAGCCAACTATGGCTACACCTTC
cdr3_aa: CASSRGTANYGYTF

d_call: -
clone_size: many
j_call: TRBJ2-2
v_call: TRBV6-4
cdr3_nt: TGTGCCAGCAGTGCGGGTTACACCGGGGAGCTGTTTTTT
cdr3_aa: CASSAGYTGELFF

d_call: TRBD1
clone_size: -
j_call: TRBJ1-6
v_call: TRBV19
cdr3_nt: TGTGCCAGTATGTACCGGGACAGAAATTCACCCCTCCACTTT
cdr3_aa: CASMYRDRNSPLHF

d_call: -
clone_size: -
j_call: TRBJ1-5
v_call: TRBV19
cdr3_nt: TGTGCCAGTAGTATAGATCTATTGGGCCGTAATCAGCCCCAGCATTTT
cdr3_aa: CASSIDLLGRNQPQHF

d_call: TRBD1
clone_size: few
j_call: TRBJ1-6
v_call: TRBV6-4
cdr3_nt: TGTGCCAGCAGTCCTCAGGGGGACAATTCACCCCTCCACTTT
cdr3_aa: CASSPQGDNSPLHF